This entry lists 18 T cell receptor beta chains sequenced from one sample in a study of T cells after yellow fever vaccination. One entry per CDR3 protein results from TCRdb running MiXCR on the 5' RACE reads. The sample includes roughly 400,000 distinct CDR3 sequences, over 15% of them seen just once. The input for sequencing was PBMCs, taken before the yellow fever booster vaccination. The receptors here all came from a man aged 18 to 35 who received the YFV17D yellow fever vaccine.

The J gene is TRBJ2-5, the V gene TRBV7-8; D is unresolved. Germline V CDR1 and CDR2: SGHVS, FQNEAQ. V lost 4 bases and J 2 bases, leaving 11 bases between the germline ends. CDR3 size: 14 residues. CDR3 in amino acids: CASSWSTVQETQYF. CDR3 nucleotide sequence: TGTGCCAGCAGCTGGTCGACGGTACAAGAGACCCAGTACTTC. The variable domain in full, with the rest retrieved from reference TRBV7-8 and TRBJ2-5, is GAGVSQSPRYKVAKRGQDVALRCDPISGHVSLFWYQQALGQGPEFLTYFQNEAQLDKSGLPSDRFFAERPEGSVSTLKIQRTQQEDSAVYLCASSWSTVQETQYFGPGTRLLVL.

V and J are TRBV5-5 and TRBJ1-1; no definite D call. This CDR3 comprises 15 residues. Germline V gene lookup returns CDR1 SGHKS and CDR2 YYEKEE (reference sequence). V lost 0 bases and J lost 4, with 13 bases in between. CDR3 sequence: CASSLVPLGGTEAFF. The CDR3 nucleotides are TGTGCCAGCAGCTTGGTACCCCTGGGCGGCACTGAAGCTTTCTTT.

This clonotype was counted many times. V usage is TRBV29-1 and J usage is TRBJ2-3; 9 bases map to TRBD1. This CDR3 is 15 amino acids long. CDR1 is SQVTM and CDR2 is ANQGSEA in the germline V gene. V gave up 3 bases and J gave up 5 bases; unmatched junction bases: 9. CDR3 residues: CSVDADRGSEDTQYF. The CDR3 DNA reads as TGCAGCGTTGATGCGGACAGGGGAAGTGAAGATACGCAGTATTTT.

CDR3 sequence (DNA): TGCGCCAGCAGCCGTACTACCGGGACAAACGAGCAGTACTTC. Translated, it gives CASSRTTGTNEQYF. The chain is built from TRBV10-2 and TRBJ2-7; tentative D call: TRBD1 (6 bases). This CDR3 region has 14 residues. CDR1 is WSHSY and CDR2 is SAAADI in the germline V gene. Between the trimmed V and J ends, which lost 6 bases and 5 bases, there was a span of 17 bases.

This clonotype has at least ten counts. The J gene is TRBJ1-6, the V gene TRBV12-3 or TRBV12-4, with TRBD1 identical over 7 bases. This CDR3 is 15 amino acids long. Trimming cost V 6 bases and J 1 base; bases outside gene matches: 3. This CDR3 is CASRWDSSYNSPLHF. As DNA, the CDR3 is TGTGCCAGCAGATGGGACAGTTCCTATAATTCACCCCTCCACTTT.

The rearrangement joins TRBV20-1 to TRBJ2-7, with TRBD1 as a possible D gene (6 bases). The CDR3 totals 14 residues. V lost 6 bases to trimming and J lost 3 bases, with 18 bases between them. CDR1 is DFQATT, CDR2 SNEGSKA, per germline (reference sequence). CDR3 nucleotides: TGCAGTGCGATGTCAACCGGGACAAACTACGAGCAGTACGTC. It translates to CSAMSTGTNYEQYV.

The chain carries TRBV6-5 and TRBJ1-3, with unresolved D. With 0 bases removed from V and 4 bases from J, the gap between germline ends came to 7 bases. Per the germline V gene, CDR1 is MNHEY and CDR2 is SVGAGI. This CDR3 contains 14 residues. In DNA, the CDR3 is TGTGCCAGCAGTTACTCAGTTAAAGGAAACACCATATATTTT. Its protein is CASSYSVKGNTIYF.

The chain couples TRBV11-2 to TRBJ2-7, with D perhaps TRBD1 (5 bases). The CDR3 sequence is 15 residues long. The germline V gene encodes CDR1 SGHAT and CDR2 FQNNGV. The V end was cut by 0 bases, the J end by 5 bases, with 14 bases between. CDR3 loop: CASSLEGRTLHEQYV. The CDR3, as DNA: TGTGCCAGCAGCTTAGAGGGGCGTACTCTCCACGAGCAGTACGTC.

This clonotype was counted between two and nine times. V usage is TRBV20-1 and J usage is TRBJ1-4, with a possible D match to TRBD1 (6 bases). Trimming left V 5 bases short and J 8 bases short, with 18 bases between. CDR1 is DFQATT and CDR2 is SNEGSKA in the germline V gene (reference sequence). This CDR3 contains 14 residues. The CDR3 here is CSALTGSGDEKLFF. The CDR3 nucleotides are TGCAGTGCTTTAACGGGGTCAGGGGACGAAAAACTGTTTTTT.

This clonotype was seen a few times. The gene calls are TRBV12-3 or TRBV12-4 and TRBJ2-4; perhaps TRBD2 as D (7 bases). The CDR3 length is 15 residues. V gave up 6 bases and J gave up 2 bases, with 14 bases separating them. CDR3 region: CASSLGGATKNIQYF. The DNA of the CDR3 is TGTGCCAGCAGCCTTGGGGGGGCGACCAAAAACATTCAGTACTTC.

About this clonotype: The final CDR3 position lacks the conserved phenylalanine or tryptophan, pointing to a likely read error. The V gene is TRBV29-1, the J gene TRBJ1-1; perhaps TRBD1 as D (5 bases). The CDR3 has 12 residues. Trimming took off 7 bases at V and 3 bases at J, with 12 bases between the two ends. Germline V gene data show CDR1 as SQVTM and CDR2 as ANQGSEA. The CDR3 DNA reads TGCAGCGCCCCGACAGAAGACACTGAAGCTTTCCTT. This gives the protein CSAPTEDTEAFL.

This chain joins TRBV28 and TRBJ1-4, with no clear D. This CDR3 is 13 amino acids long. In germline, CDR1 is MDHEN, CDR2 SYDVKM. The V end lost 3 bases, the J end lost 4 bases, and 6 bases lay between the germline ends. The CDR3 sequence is CASSFIDNEKLFF. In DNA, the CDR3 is TGTGCCAGCAGTTTTATAGATAATGAAAAACTGTTTTTT.

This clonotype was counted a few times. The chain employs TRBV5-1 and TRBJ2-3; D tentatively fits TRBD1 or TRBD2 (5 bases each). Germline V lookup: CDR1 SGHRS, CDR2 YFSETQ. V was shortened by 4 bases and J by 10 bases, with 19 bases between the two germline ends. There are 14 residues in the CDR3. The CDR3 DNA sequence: TGCGCCAGCAGCCAAGGGACCCCTTCTGCTGCGCAGTATTTT. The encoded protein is CASSQGTPSAAQYF.

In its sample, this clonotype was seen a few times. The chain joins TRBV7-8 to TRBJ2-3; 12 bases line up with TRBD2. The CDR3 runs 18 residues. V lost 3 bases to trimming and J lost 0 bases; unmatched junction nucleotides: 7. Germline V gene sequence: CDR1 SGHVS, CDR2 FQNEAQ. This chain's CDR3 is CASSFTSGGTPSTDTQYF. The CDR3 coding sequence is TGTGCCAGCAGCTTTACTAGCGGGGGGACTCCTAGCACAGATACGCAGTATTTT.

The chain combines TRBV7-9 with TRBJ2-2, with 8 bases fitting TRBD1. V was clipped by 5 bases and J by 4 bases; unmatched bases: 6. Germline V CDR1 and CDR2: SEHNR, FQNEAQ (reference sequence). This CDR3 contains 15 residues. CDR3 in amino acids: CASSTTGAGTGELFF. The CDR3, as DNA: TGTGCCAGCAGCACGACAGGGGCGGGCACCGGGGAGCTGTTTTTT.

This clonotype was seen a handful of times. The CDR3 is CASSQGQGTNYGYTF. The CDR3 nucleotides are TGTGCCAGCAGCCAAGGACAGGGGACTAACTATGGCTACACCTTC. The chain carries TRBV4-2 and TRBJ1-2; 8 nucleotides match TRBD1. V shed 1 base and J 0 bases; nucleotides not matched to a gene: 1. The germline V gene has CDR1 LGHNA and CDR2 YNFKEQ. The CDR3 has 15 amino acids.

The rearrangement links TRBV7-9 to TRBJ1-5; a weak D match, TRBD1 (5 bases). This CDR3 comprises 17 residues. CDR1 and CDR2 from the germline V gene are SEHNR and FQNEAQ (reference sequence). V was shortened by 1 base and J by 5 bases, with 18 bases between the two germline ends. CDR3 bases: TGTGCCAGCAGCTTAGATGCGCAGGACAAAGCCCATCAGCCCCAGCATTTT. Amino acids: CASSLDAQDKAHQPQHF.

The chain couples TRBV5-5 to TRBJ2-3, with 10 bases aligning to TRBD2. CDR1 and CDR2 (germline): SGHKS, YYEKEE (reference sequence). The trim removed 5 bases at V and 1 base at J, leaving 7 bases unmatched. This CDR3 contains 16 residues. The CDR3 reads CASSLAGGTGTDTQYF. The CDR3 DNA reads TGTGCCAGCAGTTTAGCGGGGGGTACCGGCACAGATACGCAGTATTTT.